The rows below give T cell receptor beta chains drawn from one sample of a study of immune evolution from preneoplasia to lung adenocarcinoma. Some clones are missing from TCRdb's copy, which holds only in-frame ones; the method was immunoSEQ multiplex PCR. This sample has around 10,000 clones, with 75% to 85% found just once. Sequencing was done on a sample of FFPE minimally invasive lung adenocarcinoma tissue. The source of these receptors is a person aged 65-85 years with lung adenocarcinoma. Both conserved end residues are trimmed from each CDR3. D genes are given only for firm matches.

v_call: TRBV10-2
j_call: TRBJ1-1
d_call: -
cdr3_aa: ASSEDKNTEAF

v_call: TRBV19
j_call: TRBJ1-6
d_call: -
cdr3_aa: ASMGQLNSPLH

v_call: TRBV7-9
j_call: TRBJ2-2
d_call: -
cdr3_aa: ASSSSTPNTGELF

v_call: TRBV4-2
j_call: TRBJ2-7
d_call: -
cdr3_aa: ASSQDLGSRAYEQY

v_call: TRBV6-5
j_call: TRBJ2-6
d_call: -
cdr3_aa: ASTSPSGANVLT

v_call: TRBV6-1
j_call: TRBJ1-5
d_call: -
cdr3_aa: ASSIGGGLNQPQH

v_call: TRBV5-1
j_call: TRBJ2-7
d_call: TRBD1
cdr3_aa: ASSLRDRSYEQY

v_call: TRBV5-4
j_call: TRBJ2-5
d_call: -
cdr3_aa: ASSLGTFQETQY

v_call: TRBV9
j_call: TRBJ1-3
d_call: -
cdr3_aa: ASSVGPSPSGNTIY

v_call: TRBV4-2
j_call: TRBJ1-5
d_call: -
cdr3_aa: ASSQETPNQPQH

v_call: TRBV14
j_call: TRBJ2-7
d_call: TRBD2
cdr3_aa: ASSLLMAGPGGSYEQY

v_call: TRBV15
j_call: TRBJ1-1
d_call: -
cdr3_aa: ATSRVNTEAF

v_call: TRBV28
j_call: TRBJ1-1
d_call: -
cdr3_aa: ASSFLNTEAF

v_call: TRBV7-2
j_call: TRBJ1-5
d_call: TRBD1
cdr3_aa: ASSKGAFRVVQPQH

v_call: TRBV5-1
j_call: TRBJ2-2
d_call: -
cdr3_aa: ASSLEKLRTGELF

v_call: TRBV21-1
j_call: TRBJ2-2
d_call: -
cdr3_aa: ASSKALFRVGGTGELF

v_call: TRBV7-9
j_call: TRBJ2-3
d_call: -
cdr3_aa: ASEGDTQY

v_call: TRBV28
j_call: TRBJ2-7
d_call: TRBD1
cdr3_aa: ASRGGQGRYEQY

v_call: TRBV5-1
j_call: TRBJ1-2
d_call: -
cdr3_aa: ASSSGLAANYGYT

v_call: TRBV5-6
j_call: TRBJ1-2
d_call: -
cdr3_aa: ASSSPRGNGYT

v_call: TRBV4-2
j_call: TRBJ1-2
d_call: -
cdr3_aa: ASSQGGAGKGYT

v_call: TRBV7-9
j_call: TRBJ1-2
d_call: -
cdr3_aa: ASSPPYTGTNYGYT